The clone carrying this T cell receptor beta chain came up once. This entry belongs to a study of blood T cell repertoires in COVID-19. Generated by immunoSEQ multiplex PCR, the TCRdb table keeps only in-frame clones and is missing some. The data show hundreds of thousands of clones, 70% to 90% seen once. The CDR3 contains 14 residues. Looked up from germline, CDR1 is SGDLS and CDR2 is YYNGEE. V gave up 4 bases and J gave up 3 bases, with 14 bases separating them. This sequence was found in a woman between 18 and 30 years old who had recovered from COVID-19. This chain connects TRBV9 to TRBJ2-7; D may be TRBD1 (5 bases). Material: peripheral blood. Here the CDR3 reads CASSPWGSNYEQYF. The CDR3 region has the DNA TGTGCCAGCAGCCCCTGGGGCAGCAACTACGAGCAGTACTTC.